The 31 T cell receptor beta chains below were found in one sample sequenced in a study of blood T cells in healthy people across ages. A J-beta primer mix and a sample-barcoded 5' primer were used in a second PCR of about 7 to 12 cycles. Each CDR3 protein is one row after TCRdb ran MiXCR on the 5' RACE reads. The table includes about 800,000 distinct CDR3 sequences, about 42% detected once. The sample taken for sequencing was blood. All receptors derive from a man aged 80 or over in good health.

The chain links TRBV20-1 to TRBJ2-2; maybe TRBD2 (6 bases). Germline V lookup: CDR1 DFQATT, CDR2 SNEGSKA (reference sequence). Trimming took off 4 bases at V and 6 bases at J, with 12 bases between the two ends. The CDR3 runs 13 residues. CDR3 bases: TGCAGTGCTAAGACTAGTGGCCCCGGGGAGCTGTTTTTT. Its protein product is CSAKTSGPGELFF.

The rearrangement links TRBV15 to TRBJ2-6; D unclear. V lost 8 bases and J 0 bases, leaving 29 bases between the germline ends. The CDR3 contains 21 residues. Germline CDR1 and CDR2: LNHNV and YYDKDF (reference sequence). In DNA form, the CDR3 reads TGTGCCACCCTTAATAAGACGGCAAAGAATTGGGGAACCTCTGGGGCCAACGTCCTGACTTTC. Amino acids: CATLNKTAKNWGTSGANVLTF.

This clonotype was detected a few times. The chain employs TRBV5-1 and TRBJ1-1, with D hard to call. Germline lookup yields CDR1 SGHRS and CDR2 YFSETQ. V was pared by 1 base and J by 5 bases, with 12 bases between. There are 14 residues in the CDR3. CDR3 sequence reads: CASSLPKSGTEAFF. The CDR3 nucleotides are TGCGCCAGCAGCTTGCCAAAAAGTGGGACTGAAGCTTTCTTT.

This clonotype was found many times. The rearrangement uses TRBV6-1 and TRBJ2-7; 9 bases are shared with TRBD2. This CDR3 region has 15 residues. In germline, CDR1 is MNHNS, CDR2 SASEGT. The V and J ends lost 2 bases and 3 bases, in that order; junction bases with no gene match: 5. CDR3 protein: CASSERLAAGYEQYF. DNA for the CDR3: TGTGCCAGCAGTGAACGACTAGCGGCGGGCTACGAGCAGTACTTC.

CDR3 residues: CASSPRYGSYNEQFF. Here the CDR3 DNA reads TGTGCCAGCAGCCCCCGCTACGGCTCCTACAATGAGCAGTTCTTC. The chain has TRBV7-3 and TRBJ2-1, with D unresolved. The CDR3 covers 15 residues. Per germline, CDR1 SGHTA and CDR2 FQGTGA. The ends were cut back, 5 bases at V and 0 bases at J, with 11 bases in the middle.

DNA for the CDR3: TGTGCCAGCAGCGTAGCCAACACAGATACGCAGTATTTT. Translation gives CASSVANTDTQYF. The gene calls are TRBV9 and TRBJ2-3; D not certain. The germline gives CDR1 SGDLS, CDR2 YYNGEE. CDR3 length equals 13 residues. The V and J ends lost 0 bases and 2 bases respectively, with 4 bases between them. The full variable domain, its missing parts supplied by reference TRBV9 and TRBJ2-3, is DSGVTQTPKHLITATGQRVTLRCSPRSGDLSVYWYQQSLDQGLQFLIQYYNGEERAKGNILERFSAQQFPDLHSELNLSSLELGDSALYFCASSVANTDTQYFGPGTRLTVL.

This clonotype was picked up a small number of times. In DNA form, the CDR3 reads TGTGCCAGCCAGGAGGGTGCGAACACCGGGGAGCTGTTTTTT. Translating gives CASQEGANTGELFF. The chain joins TRBV11-3 to TRBJ2-2; D is perhaps TRBD2 (6 bases). Trimming pared 8 bases from V and 0 bases from J, leaving 10 bases between. Germline lookup yields CDR1 SGHNT and CDR2 YENEEA. This CDR3 comprises 14 residues.

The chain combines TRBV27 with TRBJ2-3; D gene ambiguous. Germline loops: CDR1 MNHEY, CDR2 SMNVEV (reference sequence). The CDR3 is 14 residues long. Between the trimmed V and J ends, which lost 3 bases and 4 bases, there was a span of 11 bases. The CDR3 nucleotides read TGTGCCAGCAGTTTGAGAAGGTCGTCAGATACGCAGTATTTT. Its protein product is CASSLRRSSDTQYF.

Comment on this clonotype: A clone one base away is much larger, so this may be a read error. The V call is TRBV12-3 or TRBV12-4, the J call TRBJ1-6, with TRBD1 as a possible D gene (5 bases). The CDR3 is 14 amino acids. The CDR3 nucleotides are TGTGCCAGCGGAACACAGGACTATAATCCACCCCTCCACTTT. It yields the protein CASGTQDYNPPLHF.

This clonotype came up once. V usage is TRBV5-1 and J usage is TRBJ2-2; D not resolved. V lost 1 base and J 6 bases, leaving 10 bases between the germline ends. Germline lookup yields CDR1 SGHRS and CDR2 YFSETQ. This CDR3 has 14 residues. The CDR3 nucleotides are TGCGCCAGCAGCTTGAATTTAGTTGCCGGGGAGCTGTTTTTT. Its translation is CASSLNLVAGELFF.

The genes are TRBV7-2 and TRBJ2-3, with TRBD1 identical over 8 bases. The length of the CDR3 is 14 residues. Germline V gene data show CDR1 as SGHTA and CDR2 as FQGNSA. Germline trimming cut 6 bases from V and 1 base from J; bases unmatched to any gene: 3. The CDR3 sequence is CASRDRVGTDTQYF. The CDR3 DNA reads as TGTGCCAGCAGGGACAGGGTTGGCACAGATACGCAGTATTTT.

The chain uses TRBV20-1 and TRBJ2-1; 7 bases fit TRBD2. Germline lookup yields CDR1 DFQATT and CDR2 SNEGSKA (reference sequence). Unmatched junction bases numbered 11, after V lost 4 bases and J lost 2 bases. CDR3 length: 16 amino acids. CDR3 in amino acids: CSAITTGRYPYNEQFF. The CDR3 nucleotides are TGCAGTGCTATAACGACCGGGAGGTATCCCTACAATGAGCAGTTCTTC.

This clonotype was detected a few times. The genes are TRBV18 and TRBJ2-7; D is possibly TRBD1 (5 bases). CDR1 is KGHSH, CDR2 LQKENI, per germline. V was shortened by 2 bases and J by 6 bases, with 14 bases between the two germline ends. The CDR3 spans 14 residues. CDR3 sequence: CASSPASGLAEQYF. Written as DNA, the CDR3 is TGTGCCAGCTCACCAGCTTCAGGGCTTGCCGAGCAGTACTTC.

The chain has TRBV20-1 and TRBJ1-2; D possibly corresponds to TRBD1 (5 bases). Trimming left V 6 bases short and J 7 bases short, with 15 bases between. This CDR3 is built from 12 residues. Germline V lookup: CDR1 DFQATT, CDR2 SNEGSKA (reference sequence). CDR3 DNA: TGCAGTGCCCTCTCGCGGGGGTTTGGCTACACCTTC. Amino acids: CSALSRGFGYTF.

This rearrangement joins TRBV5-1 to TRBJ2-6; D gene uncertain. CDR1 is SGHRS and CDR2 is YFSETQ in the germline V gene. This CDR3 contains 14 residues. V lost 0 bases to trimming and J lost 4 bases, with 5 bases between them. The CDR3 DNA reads TGCGCCAGCAGCTTGGATAAGGGGGCCAACGTCCTGACTTTC. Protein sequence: CASSLDKGANVLTF.

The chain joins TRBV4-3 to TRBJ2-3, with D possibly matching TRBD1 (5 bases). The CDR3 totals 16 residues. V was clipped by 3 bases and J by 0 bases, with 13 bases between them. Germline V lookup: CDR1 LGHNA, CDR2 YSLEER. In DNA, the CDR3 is TGCGCCAGCAGCCAGTACGGCAGGGAAAGCACAGATACGCAGTATTTT. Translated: CASSQYGRESTDTQYF.

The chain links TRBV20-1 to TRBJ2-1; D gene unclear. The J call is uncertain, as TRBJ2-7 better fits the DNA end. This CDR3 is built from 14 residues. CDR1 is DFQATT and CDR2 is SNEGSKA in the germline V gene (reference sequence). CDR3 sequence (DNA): TGCAGTGCTTTAACTTCCTACGGCTACAATGAGCAGTACTTC. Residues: CSALTSYGYNEQYF.

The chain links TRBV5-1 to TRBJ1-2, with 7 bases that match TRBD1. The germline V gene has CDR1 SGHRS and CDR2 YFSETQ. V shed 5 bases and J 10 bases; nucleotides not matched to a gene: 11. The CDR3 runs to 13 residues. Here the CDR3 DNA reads TGCGCCAGCAGAGGTGACAGGGTTGGTGACTACACCTTC. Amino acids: CASRGDRVGDYTF.

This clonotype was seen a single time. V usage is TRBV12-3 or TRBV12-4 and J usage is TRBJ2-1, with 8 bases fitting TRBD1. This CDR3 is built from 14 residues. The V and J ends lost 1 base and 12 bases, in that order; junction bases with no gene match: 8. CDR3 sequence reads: CASSLERQGTGQFF. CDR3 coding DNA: TGTGCCAGCAGTTTAGAGCGACAGGGGACTGGGCAGTTCTTC.

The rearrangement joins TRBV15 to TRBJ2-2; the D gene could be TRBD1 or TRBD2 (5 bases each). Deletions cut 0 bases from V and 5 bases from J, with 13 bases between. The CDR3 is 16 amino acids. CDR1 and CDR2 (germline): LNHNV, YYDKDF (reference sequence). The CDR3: CATSRDNVGVTGELFF. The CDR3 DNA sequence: TGTGCCACCAGCAGAGATAACGTGGGGGTTACCGGGGAGCTGTTTTTT.

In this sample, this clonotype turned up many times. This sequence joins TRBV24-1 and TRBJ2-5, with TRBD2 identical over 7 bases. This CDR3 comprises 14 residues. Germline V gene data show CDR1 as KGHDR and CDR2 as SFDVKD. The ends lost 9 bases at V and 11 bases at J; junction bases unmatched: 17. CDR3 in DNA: TGTGCCACCGCTGGGGAGGAGCGGATGGGGGGGCAGTACTTC. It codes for CATAGEERMGGQYF.

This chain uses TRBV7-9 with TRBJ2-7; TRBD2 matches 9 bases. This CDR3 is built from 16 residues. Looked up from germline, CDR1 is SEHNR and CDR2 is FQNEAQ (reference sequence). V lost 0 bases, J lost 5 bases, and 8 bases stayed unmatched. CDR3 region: CASSLAVAGDLDEQYF. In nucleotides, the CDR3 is TGTGCCAGCAGCTTAGCTGTAGCGGGAGACCTCGACGAGCAGTACTTC.

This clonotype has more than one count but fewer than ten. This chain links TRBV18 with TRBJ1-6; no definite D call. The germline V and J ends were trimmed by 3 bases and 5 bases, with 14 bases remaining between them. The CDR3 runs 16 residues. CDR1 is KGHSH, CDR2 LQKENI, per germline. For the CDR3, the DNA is TGTGCCAGCTCACCTTCCCAGTTCCTTCATAATTCACCCCTCCACTTT. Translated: CASSPSQFLHNSPLHF.

The CDR3 DNA reads TGCAGTGCTAGTGGACTAGCGGGAAAACCCACAGATACGCAGTATTTT. Its protein product is CSASGLAGKPTDTQYF. The chain is built from TRBV20-1 and TRBJ2-3; 12 positions agree with TRBD2. The CDR3 contains 16 residues. Germline trimming cut 3 bases from V and 2 bases from J; bases unmatched to any gene: 6. CDR1 is DFQATT and CDR2 is SNEGSKA in the germline V gene (reference sequence).

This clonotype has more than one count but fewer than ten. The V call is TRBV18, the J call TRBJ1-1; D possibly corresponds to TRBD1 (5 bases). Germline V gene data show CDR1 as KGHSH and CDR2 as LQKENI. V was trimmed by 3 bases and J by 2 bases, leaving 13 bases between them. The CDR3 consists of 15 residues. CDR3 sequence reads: CASSPGRETNTEAFF. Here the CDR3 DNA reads TGTGCCAGCTCACCGGGACGGGAGACCAACACTGAAGCTTTCTTT. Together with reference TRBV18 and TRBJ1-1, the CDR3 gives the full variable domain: NAGVMQNPRHLVRRRGQEARLRCSPMKGHSHVYWYRQLPEEGLKFMVYLQKENIIDESGMPKERFSAEFPKEGPSILRIQQVVRGDSAAYFCASSPGRETNTEAFFGQGTRLTVV.

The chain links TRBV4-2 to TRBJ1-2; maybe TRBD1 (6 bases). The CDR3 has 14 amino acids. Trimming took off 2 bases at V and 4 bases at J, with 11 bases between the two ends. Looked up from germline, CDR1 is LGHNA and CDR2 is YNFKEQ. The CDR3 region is CASSQNQGGYGYTF. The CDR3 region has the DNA TGTGCCAGCAGCCAAAACCAAGGGGGCTATGGCTACACCTTC.

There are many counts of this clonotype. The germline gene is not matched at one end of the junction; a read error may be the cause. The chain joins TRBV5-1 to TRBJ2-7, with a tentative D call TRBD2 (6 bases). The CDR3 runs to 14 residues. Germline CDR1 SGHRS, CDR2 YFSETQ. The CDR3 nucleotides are TGTGCCAGCAGCTTAGGTAGCGGCTCCTACGAGCAGTACTTC. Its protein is CASSLGSGSYEQYF.

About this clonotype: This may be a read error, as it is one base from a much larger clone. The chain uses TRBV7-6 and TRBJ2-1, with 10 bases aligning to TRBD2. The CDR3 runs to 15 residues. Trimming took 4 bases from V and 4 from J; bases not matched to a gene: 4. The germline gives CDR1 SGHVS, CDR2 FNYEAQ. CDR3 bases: TGTGCCAGCAGCTGTTCAGCGGGAGGGTACAATGAGCAGTTCTTC. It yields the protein CASSCSAGGYNEQFF.

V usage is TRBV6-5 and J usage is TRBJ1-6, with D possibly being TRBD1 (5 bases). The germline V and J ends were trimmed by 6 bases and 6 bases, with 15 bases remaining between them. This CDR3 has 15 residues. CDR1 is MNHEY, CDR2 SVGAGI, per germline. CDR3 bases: TGTGCCAGCAGCACGGCGGACGGGGCTAATTCACCCCTCCACTTT. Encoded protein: CASSTADGANSPLHF.

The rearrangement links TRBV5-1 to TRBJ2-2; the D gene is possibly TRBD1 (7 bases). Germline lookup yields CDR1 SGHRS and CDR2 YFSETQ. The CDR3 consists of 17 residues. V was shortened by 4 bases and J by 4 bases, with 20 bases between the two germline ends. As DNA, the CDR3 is TGCGCCAGCAGCGGCCACAGGGGAGGAGGGTCCACCGGGGAGCTGTTTTTT. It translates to CASSGHRGGGSTGELFF.

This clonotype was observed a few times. The CDR3 sequence: CASRANQNPSTDTQYF. The CDR3, as DNA: TGCGCCAGCAGGGCAAATCAGAACCCTAGCACAGATACGCAGTATTTT. V is TRBV4-1 and J is TRBJ2-3; D remains unclear. Trimming shortened V by 6 bases and J by 0 bases, and 16 bases separated the two germline ends. The CDR3 length is 16 residues. Germline assignment: CDR1 MGHRA and CDR2 YSYEKL.